Listed below are T cell receptor beta chains from one sample, sequenced in a study of control samples from healthy donors and cancer patients. Generated by immunoSEQ multiplex PCR, the TCRdb table keeps only in-frame clones and is missing some. The sample has approximately 80,000 clones, more than 70% seen once. Material for sequencing was blood. Source of these receptors: a woman in her fifties or sixties in good health. Each CDR3 is given with its conserved first and last residue. The order of the fields is V gene, J gene, D gene, clone size, CDR3 DNA, CDR3 protein. A D gene is named only where the DNA matches it firmly. Where a row states a size, it is once, few, many or the class of an expanded clone; other rows omit it.

v_call: TRBV2; j_call: TRBJ1-6; d_call: NA; clone_size: NA; cdr3_nt: TGTGCCAGCAGTGATGGGAGCGATTCACCCCTCCACTTT; cdr3_aa: CASSDGSDSPLHF
v_call: TRBV7-9; j_call: TRBJ1-6; d_call: NA; clone_size: NA; cdr3_nt: TGTGCCAGCAGCTCAGAATCATCGGGGTTATCACCCCTCCACTTT; cdr3_aa: CASSSESSGLSPLHF
v_call: TRBV2; j_call: TRBJ1-1; d_call: TRBD1; clone_size: NA; cdr3_nt: TGTGCCAGAGGGACAGGGAACACTGAAGCTTTCTTT; cdr3_aa: CARGTGNTEAFF
v_call: TRBV6-1; j_call: TRBJ1-1; d_call: TRBD1; clone_size: NA; cdr3_nt: TGTGCCAGCAGTGAATTGAGGGGGCACACTGAAGCTTTCTTT; cdr3_aa: CASSELRGHTEAFF
v_call: TRBV5-1; j_call: TRBJ2-2; d_call: NA; clone_size: NA; cdr3_nt: TGCGCCAGCAGCTTGGCCCTCCTCTCTACGAACACCGGGGAGCTGTTTTTT; cdr3_aa: CASSLALLSTNTGELFF
v_call: TRBV18; j_call: TRBJ2-6; d_call: NA; clone_size: NA; cdr3_nt: TGTGCCAGCTCACCCCAAACGAGCTCTGGGGCCAACGTCCTGACTTTC; cdr3_aa: CASSPQTSSGANVLTF
v_call: TRBV5-6; j_call: TRBJ1-2; d_call: NA; clone_size: few; cdr3_nt: TGTGCCAGCACAAATCGGTCACCGCTCTATGGCTACACCTTC; cdr3_aa: CASTNRSPLYGYTF
v_call: TRBV12-2; j_call: TRBJ2-6; d_call: NA; clone_size: NA; cdr3_nt: TGTGCAAGTCGCTTAGCGGGGGTCTCCTCTGGGGCCAACGTCCTGACTTTC; cdr3_aa: CASRLAGVSSGANVLTF
v_call: TRBV23-1; j_call: TRBJ2-7; d_call: TRBD1; clone_size: NA; cdr3_nt: TGCGCCAGCAGTCAAAACAGGGGACCGCAGTACTTC; cdr3_aa: CASSQNRGPQYF
v_call: TRBV6-2/TRBV6-3; j_call: TRBJ2-7; d_call: TRBD1; clone_size: NA; cdr3_nt: TGTGCCAGCAGCCCTCCCATGACAGGGGCCTACGAGCAGTACTTC; cdr3_aa: CASSPPMTGAYEQYF
v_call: TRBV10-1; j_call: TRBJ2-3; d_call: NA; clone_size: NA; cdr3_nt: TGCGCCAGCAGTGATACAGCCGAGGCTGGGGCAGATACGCAGTATTTT; cdr3_aa: CASSDTAEAGADTQYF
v_call: TRBV6-6; j_call: TRBJ2-3; d_call: NA; clone_size: NA; cdr3_nt: TGTGCCAGCAGTACGACAGGTACCACAGATACGCAGTATTTT; cdr3_aa: CASSTTGTTDTQYF
v_call: TRBV3-1/TRBV3-2; j_call: TRBJ1-3; d_call: TRBD1; clone_size: NA; cdr3_nt: TGTGCCAGCAGCCAAGAGTATGGGAGGGGAGTCCCGGGACAGGGTTCTGGAAACACCATATATTTT; cdr3_aa: CASSQEYGRGVPGQGSGNTIYF
v_call: TRBV6-5; j_call: TRBJ1-1; d_call: NA; clone_size: NA; cdr3_nt: TGTGCCAGCAGTTTACTAAGTCCCTGGACTGAAGCTTTCTTT; cdr3_aa: CASSLLSPWTEAFF
v_call: TRBV5-4; j_call: TRBJ2-7; d_call: NA; clone_size: NA; cdr3_nt: TGTGCCAGCAGCCTTGGATTGACCTACGAGCAGTACTTC; cdr3_aa: CASSLGLTYEQYF
v_call: TRBV19; j_call: TRBJ1-4; d_call: NA; clone_size: NA; cdr3_nt: TGTGCCAGTAATCCCCGGGCTCAGGGTGAAAAACTGTTTTTT; cdr3_aa: CASNPRAQGEKLFF
v_call: TRBV18; j_call: TRBJ2-4; d_call: TRBD1; clone_size: NA; cdr3_nt: TGTGCCAGCTCACCAAGACAGGGGGAAAACATTCAGTACTTC; cdr3_aa: CASSPRQGENIQYF
v_call: TRBV29-1; j_call: TRBJ1-1; d_call: NA; clone_size: NA; cdr3_nt: TGCAGCGTTGAAGAGGGGGGGGCGGACACTGAAGCTTTCTTT; cdr3_aa: CSVEEGGADTEAFF
v_call: TRBV10-3; j_call: TRBJ2-3; d_call: NA; clone_size: NA; cdr3_nt: TGTGCCATCAGCATAAGGGGGGCGGCAGATACGCAGTATTTT; cdr3_aa: CAISIRGAADTQYF
v_call: TRBV13; j_call: TRBJ2-7; d_call: NA; clone_size: NA; cdr3_nt: TGTGCCAGCAGCCTGAGGCGGGACCAATACGAGCAGTACTTC; cdr3_aa: CASSLRRDQYEQYF
v_call: TRBV18; j_call: TRBJ1-1; d_call: TRBD1; clone_size: NA; cdr3_nt: TGTGCCAGCTCACCTAGACAGGGGATGAACACTGAAGCTTTCTTT; cdr3_aa: CASSPRQGMNTEAFF
v_call: TRBV10-3; j_call: TRBJ2-7; d_call: NA; clone_size: NA; cdr3_nt: TGTGCCATCAGTGAGCCGCTTAGGGAGTTAGAGCAGTACTTC; cdr3_aa: CAISEPLRELEQYF
v_call: TRBV12-3/TRBV12-4; j_call: TRBJ1-3; d_call: NA; clone_size: NA; cdr3_nt: TGTGCCAGCAGTCGTGCGGGGAACACCATATATTTT; cdr3_aa: CASSRAGNTIYF
v_call: TRBV2; j_call: TRBJ1-5; d_call: TRBD1; clone_size: NA; cdr3_nt: TGTGCCAGCACCGGGACAGGGGTTCAGCCCCAGCATTTT; cdr3_aa: CASTGTGVQPQHF
v_call: TRBV3-1/TRBV3-2; j_call: TRBJ2-6; d_call: NA; clone_size: NA; cdr3_nt: TGTGCCAGCAGCCAAATAGATGGGGCCAACGTCCTGACTTTC; cdr3_aa: CASSQIDGANVLTF
v_call: TRBV6-5; j_call: TRBJ2-1; d_call: TRBD1; clone_size: NA; cdr3_nt: TGTGCCAGCAGTAAGGGACAGGTCTACAATGAGCAGTTCTTC; cdr3_aa: CASSKGQVYNEQFF
v_call: TRBV7-8; j_call: TRBJ2-3; d_call: TRBD1; clone_size: NA; cdr3_nt: TGTGCCAGCAGCCACCTGGAAGGGGGCAACGCAGATACGCAGTATTTT; cdr3_aa: CASSHLEGGNADTQYF
v_call: TRBV11-2; j_call: TRBJ2-7; d_call: TRBD2; clone_size: NA; cdr3_nt: TGTGCCAGCAGCTCAGCGGGGACTGAGCAGTACTTC; cdr3_aa: CASSSAGTEQYF
v_call: TRBV6-5; j_call: TRBJ1-2; d_call: NA; clone_size: NA; cdr3_nt: TGTGCCAGCAGTTCCACGAGGGGGGGCGCAGACTATGGCTACACCTTC; cdr3_aa: CASSSTRGGADYGYTF
v_call: TRBV6-5; j_call: TRBJ1-2; d_call: NA; clone_size: NA; cdr3_nt: TGTGCCAGCAGGCGGGGAGACGGCGCTAGGGGCTACACCTTC; cdr3_aa: CASRRGDGARGYTF
v_call: TRBV5-1; j_call: TRBJ2-6; d_call: NA; clone_size: NA; cdr3_nt: TGCGCCAGCAGCTTGGATACCTACTCTGGGGCCAACGTCCTGACTTTC; cdr3_aa: CASSLDTYSGANVLTF
v_call: TRBV12-5; j_call: TRBJ1-3; d_call: NA; clone_size: few; cdr3_nt: TGTGCTAGTGGTTTCGAATACACCATATATTTT; cdr3_aa: CASGFEYTIYF
v_call: TRBV6-5; j_call: TRBJ1-3; d_call: NA; clone_size: NA; cdr3_nt: TGTGCCAGCAGTAGAGGATCTGGAAACACCATATATTTT; cdr3_aa: CASSRGSGNTIYF
v_call: TRBV2; j_call: TRBJ2-2; d_call: NA; clone_size: NA; cdr3_nt: TGTGCCAGCAGTTCCGGGACGGACACCGGGGAGCTGTTTTTT; cdr3_aa: CASSSGTDTGELFF
v_call: TRBV29-1; j_call: TRBJ1-5; d_call: NA; clone_size: NA; cdr3_nt: TGCAGCGTCCAGGACAGATTAAATCAGCCCCAGCATTTT; cdr3_aa: CSVQDRLNQPQHF
v_call: TRBV3-1/TRBV3-2; j_call: TRBJ1-4; d_call: NA; clone_size: NA; cdr3_nt: TGTGCCAGCAGCCATAAGGAGTCGGCCGAAAAACTGTTTTTT; cdr3_aa: CASSHKESAEKLFF
v_call: TRBV7-9; j_call: TRBJ1-4; d_call: TRBD1; clone_size: NA; cdr3_nt: TGTGCCAGCAGCGTTATGGGACAGGAGACCGAAAAACTGTTTTTT; cdr3_aa: CASSVMGQETEKLFF
v_call: TRBV6-5; j_call: TRBJ1-1; d_call: NA; clone_size: NA; cdr3_nt: TGTGCCAGCATTCGGAGCAGGAACACTGAAGCTTTCTTT; cdr3_aa: CASIRSRNTEAFF
v_call: TRBV3-1/TRBV3-2; j_call: TRBJ2-7; d_call: TRBD1; clone_size: once; cdr3_nt: TGTGCCAGCAGTCCCGGGACAGGGGGACCTAGCGAGCAGTACTTC; cdr3_aa: CASSPGTGGPSEQYF
v_call: TRBV15; j_call: TRBJ1-1; d_call: TRBD1; clone_size: NA; cdr3_nt: TGTGCCACCAGCTTTTGGACAGGGGGCGTCGCTGAAGCTTTCTTT; cdr3_aa: CATSFWTGGVAEAFF